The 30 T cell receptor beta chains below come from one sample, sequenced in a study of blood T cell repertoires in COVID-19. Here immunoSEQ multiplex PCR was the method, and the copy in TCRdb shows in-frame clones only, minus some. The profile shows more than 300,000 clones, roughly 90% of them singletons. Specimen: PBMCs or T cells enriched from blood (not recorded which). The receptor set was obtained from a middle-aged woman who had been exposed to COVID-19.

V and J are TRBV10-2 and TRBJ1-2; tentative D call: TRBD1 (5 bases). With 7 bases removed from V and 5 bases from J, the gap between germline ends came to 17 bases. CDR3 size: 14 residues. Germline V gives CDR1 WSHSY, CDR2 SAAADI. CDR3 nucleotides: TGCGCCAGCAATACCCTCAGTCAGGGTTATGGCTACACCTTC. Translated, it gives CASNTLSQGYGYTF.

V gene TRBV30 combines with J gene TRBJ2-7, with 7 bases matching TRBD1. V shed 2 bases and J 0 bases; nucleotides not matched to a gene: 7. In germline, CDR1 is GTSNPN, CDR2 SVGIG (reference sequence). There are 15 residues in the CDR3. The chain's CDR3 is CAWSRGQAHSYEQYF. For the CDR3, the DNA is TGTGCCTGGAGTCGAGGACAGGCCCACTCCTACGAGCAGTACTTC.

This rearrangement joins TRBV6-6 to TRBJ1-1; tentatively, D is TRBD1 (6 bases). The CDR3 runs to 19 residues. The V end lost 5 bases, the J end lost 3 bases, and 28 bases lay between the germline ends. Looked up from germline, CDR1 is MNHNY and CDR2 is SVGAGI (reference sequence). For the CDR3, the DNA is TGTGCCAGCAGTCCGGGACAAAGGATCGGAAGGCTGATGGACACTGAAGCTTTCTTT. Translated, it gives CASSPGQRIGRLMDTEAFF.

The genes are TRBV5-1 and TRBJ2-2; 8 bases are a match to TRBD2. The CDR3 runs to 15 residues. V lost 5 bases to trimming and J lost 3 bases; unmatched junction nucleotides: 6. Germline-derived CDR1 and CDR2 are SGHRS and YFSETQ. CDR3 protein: CASRGLAGYTGELFF. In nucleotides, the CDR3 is TGCGCCAGCAGGGGCCTAGCGGGTTACACCGGGGAGCTGTTTTTT.

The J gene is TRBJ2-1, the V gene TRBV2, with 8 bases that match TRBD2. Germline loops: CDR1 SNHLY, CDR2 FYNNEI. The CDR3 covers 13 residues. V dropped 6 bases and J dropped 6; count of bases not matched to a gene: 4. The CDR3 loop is CASRHRGGNEQFF. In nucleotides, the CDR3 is TGTGCCAGCAGACATCGGGGGGGCAATGAGCAGTTCTTC.

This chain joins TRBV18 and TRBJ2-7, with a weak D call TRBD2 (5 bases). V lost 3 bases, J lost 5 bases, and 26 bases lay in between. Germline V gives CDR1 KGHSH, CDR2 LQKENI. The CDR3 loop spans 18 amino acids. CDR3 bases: TGTGCCAGCTCACCTCACCCCCTAGCTCACGACCGGCCCCACGAGCAGTACTTC. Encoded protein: CASSPHPLAHDRPHEQYF.

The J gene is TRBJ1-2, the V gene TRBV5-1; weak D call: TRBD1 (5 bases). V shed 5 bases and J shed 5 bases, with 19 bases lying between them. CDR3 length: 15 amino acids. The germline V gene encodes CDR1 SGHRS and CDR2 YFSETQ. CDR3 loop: CASSQDPRSGYGYTF. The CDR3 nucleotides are TGCGCCAGCAGTCAAGACCCACGGTCAGGGTATGGCTACACCTTC.

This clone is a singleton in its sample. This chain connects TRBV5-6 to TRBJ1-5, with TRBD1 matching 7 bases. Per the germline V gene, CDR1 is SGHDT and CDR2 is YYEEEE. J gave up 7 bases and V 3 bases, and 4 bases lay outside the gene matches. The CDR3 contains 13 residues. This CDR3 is CASSSTGQQPQHF. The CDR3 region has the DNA TGTGCCAGCAGCTCGACAGGGCAACAGCCCCAGCATTTT.

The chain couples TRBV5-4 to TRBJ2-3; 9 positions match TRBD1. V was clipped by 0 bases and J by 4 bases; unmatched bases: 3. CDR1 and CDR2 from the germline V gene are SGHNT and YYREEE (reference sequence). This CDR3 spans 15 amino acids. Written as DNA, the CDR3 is TGTGCCAGCAGCTTGGGCGGGACAGGGTCAGATACGCAGTATTTT. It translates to CASSLGGTGSDTQYF.

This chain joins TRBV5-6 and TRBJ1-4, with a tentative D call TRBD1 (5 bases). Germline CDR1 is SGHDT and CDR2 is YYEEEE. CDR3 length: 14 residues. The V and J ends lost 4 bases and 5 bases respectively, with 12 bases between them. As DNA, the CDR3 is TGTGCCAGCAGCGGACAAGTTTGGAATGAAAAACTGTTTTTT. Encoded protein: CASSGQVWNEKLFF.

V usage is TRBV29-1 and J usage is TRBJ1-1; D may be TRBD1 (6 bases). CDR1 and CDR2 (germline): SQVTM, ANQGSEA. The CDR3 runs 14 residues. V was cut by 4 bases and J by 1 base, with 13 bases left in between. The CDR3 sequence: CSVGGGLRNTEAFF. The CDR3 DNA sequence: TGCAGCGTTGGGGGGGGCTTAAGGAACACTGAAGCTTTCTTT.

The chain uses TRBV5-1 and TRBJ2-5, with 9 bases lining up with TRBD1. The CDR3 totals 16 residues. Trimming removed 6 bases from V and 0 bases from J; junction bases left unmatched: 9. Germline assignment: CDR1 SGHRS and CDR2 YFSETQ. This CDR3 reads CASTTGTGTYQETQYF. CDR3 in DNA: TGCGCCAGCACTACTGGGACAGGGACGTACCAAGAGACCCAGTACTTC.

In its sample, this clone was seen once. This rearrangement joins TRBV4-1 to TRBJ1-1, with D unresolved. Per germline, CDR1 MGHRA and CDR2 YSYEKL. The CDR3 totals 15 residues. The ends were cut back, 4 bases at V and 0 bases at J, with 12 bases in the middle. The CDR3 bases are TGCGCCAGCAGCCCGCACCGTTACATGAACACTGAAGCTTTCTTT. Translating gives CASSPHRYMNTEAFF.

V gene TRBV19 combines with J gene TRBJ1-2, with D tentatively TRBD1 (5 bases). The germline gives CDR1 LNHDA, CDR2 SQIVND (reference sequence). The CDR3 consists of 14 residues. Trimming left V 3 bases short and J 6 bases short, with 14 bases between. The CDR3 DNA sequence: TGTGCCAGTAGTATCAGGCAGGGTGTCAATGGCTACACCTTC. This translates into CASSIRQGVNGYTF.

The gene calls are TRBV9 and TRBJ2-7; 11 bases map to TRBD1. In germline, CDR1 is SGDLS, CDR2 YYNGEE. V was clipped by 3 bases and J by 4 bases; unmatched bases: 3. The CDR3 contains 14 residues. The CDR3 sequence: CASSAGQGGYEQYF. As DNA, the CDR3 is TGTGCCAGCAGCGCGGGACAGGGGGGTTACGAGCAGTACTTC. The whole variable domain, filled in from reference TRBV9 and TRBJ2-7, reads DSGVTQTPKHLITATGQRVTLRCSPRSGDLSVYWYQQSLDQGLQFLIQYYNGEERAKGNILERFSAQQFPDLHSELNLSSLELGDSALYFCASSAGQGGYEQYFGPGTRLTVT.

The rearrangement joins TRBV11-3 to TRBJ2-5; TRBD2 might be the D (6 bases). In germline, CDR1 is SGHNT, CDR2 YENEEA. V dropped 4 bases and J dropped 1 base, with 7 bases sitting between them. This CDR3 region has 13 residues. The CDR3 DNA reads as TGTGCCAGCAGCTCGGGAGTCCAAGAGACCCAGTACTTC. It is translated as CASSSGVQETQYF.

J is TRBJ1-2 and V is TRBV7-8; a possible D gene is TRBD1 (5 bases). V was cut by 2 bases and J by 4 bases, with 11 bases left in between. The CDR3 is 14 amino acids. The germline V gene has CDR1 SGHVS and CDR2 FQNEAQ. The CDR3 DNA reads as TGTGCCAGCAGCTTACTAGACAGAGCCTATGGCTACACCTTC. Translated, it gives CASSLLDRAYGYTF.

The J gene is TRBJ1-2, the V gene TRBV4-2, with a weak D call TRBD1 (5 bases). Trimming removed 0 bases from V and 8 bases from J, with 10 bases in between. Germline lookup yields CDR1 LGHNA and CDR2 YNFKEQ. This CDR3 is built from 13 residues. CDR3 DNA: TGTGCCAGCAGCCAAGATCGGGGGTACGGCTACACCTTC. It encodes CASSQDRGYGYTF.

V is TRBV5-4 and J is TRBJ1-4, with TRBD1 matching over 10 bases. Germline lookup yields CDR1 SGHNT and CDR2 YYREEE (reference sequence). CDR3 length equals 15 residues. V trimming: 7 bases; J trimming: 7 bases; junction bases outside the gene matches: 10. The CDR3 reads CASQRGDRGREKLFF. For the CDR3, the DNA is TGTGCCAGCCAAAGAGGCGACAGGGGGCGTGAAAAACTGTTTTTT.

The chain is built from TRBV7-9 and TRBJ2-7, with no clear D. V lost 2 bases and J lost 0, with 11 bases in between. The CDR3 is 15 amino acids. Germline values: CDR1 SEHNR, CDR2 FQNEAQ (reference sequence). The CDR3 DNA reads TGTGCCAGCAGCTTAAGAGGCGTGACCTCCTACGAGCAGTACTTC. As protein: CASSLRGVTSYEQYF.

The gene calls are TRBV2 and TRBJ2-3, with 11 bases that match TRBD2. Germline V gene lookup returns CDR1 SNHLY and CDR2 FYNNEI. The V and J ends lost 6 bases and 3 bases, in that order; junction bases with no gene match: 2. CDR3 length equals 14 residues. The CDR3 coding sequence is TGTGCCAGCAGGACTAGCGGGAAGACAGATACGCAGTATTTT. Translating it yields CASRTSGKTDTQYF.

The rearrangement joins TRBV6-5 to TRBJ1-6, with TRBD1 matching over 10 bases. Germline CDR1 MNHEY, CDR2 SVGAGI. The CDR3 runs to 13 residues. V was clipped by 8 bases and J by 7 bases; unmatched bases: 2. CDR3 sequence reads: CASGGQGNSPLHF. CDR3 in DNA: TGTGCCAGCGGGGGACAGGGGAATTCACCCCTCCACTTT.

CDR3 sequence (DNA): TGTGCCAGCTCACCAACCAGCGGGAGGGCCAAAAACGAGCAGTACTTC. It specifies CASSPTSGRAKNEQYF. This chain uses TRBV18 with TRBJ2-7; 10 bases line up with TRBD2. J was trimmed by 5 bases and V by 2 bases; bases with no gene match: 9. This CDR3 has 16 residues. Looked up from germline, CDR1 is KGHSH and CDR2 is LQKENI.

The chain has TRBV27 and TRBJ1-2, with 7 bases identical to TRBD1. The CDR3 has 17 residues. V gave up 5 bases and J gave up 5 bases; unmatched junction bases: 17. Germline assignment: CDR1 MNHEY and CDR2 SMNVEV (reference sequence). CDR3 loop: CASSLYYGQEKEYGYTF. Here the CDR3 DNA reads TGTGCCAGCAGTCTCTATTACGGACAGGAGAAAGAGTATGGCTACACCTTC.

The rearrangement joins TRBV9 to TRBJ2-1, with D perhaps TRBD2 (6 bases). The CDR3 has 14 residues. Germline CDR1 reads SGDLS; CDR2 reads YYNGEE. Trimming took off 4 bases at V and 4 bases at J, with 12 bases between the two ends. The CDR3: CASSPRDFYNEQFF. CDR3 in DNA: TGTGCCAGCAGCCCCCGGGACTTTTACAATGAGCAGTTCTTC.

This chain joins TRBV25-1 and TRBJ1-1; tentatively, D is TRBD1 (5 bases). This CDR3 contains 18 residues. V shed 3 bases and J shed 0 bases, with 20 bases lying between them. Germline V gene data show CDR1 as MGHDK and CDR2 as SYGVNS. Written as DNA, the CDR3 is TGTGCCAGCAGTGACGACAGATCGCCTGGCCCCATGAACACTGAAGCTTTCTTT. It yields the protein CASSDDRSPGPMNTEAFF.

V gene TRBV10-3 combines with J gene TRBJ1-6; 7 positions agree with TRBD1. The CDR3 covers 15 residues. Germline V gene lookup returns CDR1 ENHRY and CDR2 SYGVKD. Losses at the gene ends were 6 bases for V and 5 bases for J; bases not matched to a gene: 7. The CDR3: CAIRVGQADNSPLHF. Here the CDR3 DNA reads TGTGCCATCAGAGTAGGACAGGCCGATAATTCACCCCTCCACTTT.

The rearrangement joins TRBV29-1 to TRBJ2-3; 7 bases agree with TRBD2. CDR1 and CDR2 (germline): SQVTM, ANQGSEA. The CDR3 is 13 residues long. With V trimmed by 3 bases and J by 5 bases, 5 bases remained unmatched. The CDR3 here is CSVEKREGDTQYF. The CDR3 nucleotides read TGCAGCGTTGAGAAGCGGGAAGGAGATACGCAGTATTTT.

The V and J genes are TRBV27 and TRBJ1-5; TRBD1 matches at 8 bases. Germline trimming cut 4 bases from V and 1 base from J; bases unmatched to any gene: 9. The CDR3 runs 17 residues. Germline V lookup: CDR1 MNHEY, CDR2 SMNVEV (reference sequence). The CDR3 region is CASSSSRTGYSNQPQHF. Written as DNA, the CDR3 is TGTGCCAGCAGTTCAAGCAGGACAGGGTACAGCAATCAGCCCCAGCATTTT.

The CDR3 DNA sequence: TGCAGCGTCTCCAACATGAGGAATGATGAAAAACTGTTTTTT. Amino acids: CSVSNMRNDEKLFF. This chain uses TRBV29-1 with TRBJ1-4; D is unresolved. With 6 bases removed from V and 6 bases from J, the gap between germline ends came to 17 bases. Looked up from germline, CDR1 is SQVTM and CDR2 is ANQGSEA. This CDR3 spans 14 amino acids. Combining the CDR3 with reference TRBV29-1 and TRBJ1-4 gives the whole variable domain SAVISQKPSRDICQRGTSLTIQCQVDSQVTMMFWYRQQPGQSLTLIATANQGSEATYESGFVIDKFPISRPNLTFSTLTVSNMSPEDSSIYLCSVSNMRNDEKLFFGSGTQLSVL.